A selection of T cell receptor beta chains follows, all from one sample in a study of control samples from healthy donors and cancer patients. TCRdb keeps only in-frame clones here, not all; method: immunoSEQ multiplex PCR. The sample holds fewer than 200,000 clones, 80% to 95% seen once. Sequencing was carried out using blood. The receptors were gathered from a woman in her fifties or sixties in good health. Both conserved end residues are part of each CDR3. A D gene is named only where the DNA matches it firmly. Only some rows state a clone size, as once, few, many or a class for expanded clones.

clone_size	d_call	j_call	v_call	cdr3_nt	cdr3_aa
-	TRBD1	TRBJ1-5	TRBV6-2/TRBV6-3	TGTGCCAGCAGTTACGACCAACAGGGGTATCAGCCCCAGCATTTT	CASSYDQQGYQPQHF
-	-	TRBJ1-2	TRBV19	TGTGCCAGTAGTACCCGACCCGACGGCTATGGCTACACCTTC	CASSTRPDGYGYTF
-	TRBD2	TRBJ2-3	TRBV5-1	TGCGCCAGCACGCAAATACTTACGGGGGGGAGCACAGATACGCAGTATTTT	CASTQILTGGSTDTQYF
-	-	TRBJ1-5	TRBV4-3	TGCGCCAGCAGCCAAGAAGTGGGGAACGGGCAGCCCCAGCATTTT	CASSQEVGNGQPQHF
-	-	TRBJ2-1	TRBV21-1	TGTGCCAGCAGCAAACCCCAGGGTAATGAGCAGTTCTTC	CASSKPQGNEQFF
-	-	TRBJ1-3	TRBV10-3	TGTGCCATCAGTGAACGGCCAACCTCCTCTGGAAACACCATATATTTT	CAISERPTSSGNTIYF
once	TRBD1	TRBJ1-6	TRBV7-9	TGTGCCGGAAGGACAGGGAGAAATTCACCCCTCCACTTT	CAGRTGRNSPLHF
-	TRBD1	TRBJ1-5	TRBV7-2	TGTGCCAGCAGCTCGGACAGGGGGAAACAGCCCCAGCATTTT	CASSSDRGKQPQHF
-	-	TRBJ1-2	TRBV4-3	TGCGCCAGCAGCCGAGCGGGGGGGGACTATGGCTACACCTTC	CASSRAGGDYGYTF
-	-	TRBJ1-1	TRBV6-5	TGTGCCAGCAGTTGGAGTGACCAGAACACTGAAGCTTTCTTT	CASSWSDQNTEAFF
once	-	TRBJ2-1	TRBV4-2	TGTGCCAGCAGCCAAGAGGGTAATGGCGCCAGGGGTAGTTCGGATGAGCAGTTCTTC	CASSQEGNGARGSSDEQFF
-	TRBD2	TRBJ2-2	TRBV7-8	TGTGCCAGCAGCCGTACCGGGGGGAGGGTGAACACCGGGGAGCTGTTTTTT	CASSRTGGRVNTGELFF
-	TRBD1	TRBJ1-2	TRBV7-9	TGTGCCAGCAGCTTATCCCCCCAGCGGACAGGGACTGTTAACTATGGCTACACCTTC	CASSLSPQRTGTVNYGYTF
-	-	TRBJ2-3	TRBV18	TGTGCCAGCTCACCAACCACAGATACGCAGTATTTT	CASSPTTDTQYF
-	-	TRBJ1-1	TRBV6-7	TGTGCCAGCAGTTTTGACAGTTTGAACACTGAAGCTTTCTTT	CASSFDSLNTEAFF
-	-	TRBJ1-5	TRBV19	TGTGCCAGTAGTTTGAGGAGGTCACAGCCCCAGCATTTT	CASSLRRSQPQHF
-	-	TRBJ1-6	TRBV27	TGTGCCAGCAGTTTTACGGTCCGTGGGGAATGGCGGTCACCCCTCCACTTT	CASSFTVRGEWRSPLHF
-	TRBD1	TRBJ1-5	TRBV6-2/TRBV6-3	TGTGCCAGCAGTCGTTTGGACAGGGTTAGCAATCAGCCCCAGCATTTT	CASSRLDRVSNQPQHF
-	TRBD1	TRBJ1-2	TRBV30	TGTGCCGGATACGGACAGGGAAACTATGGCTACACCTTC	CAGYGQGNYGYTF
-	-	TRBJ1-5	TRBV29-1	TGCAGCGTTAAAGGGGGAAACCAGCCCCAGCATTTT	CSVKGGNQPQHF
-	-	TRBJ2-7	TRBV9	TGTGCCAGCAGCGCCAACATGATTTCGGGGGCCGATAACTACGAGCAGTACTTC	CASSANMISGADNYEQYF
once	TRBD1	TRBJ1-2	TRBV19	TGTGCCAGTACCGAGGGGGCAGGAGTTAACTATGGCTACACCTTC	CASTEGAGVNYGYTF
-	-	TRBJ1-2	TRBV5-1	TGCGCCAGCAGCTCCGGGACGACGGCCTATGGCTACACCTTC	CASSSGTTAYGYTF
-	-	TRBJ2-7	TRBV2	TGTGCCAGCAGTTACAGCGGCTACGAGCAGTACTTC	CASSYSGYEQYF
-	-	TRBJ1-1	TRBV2	TGTGCCAGCAGTGAGGGGAACACTGAAGCTTTCTTT	CASSEGNTEAFF
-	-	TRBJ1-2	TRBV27	TGTGCCAGCAGGGGGGGAGGGGGTAACTATGGCTACACCTTC	CASRGGGGNYGYTF
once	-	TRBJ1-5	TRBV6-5	TGTGCCAGCAGTTACTCGTACGAAAGCAATCAGCCCCAGCATTTT	CASSYSYESNQPQHF
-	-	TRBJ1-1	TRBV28	TGTGCCAGCAGTAGTGGGGACGGGGGCACTGAAGCTTTCTTT	CASSSGDGGTEAFF
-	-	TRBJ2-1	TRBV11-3	TGTGCCAGCAGCCCCGGGCGGTGGTCCTACAATGAGCAGTTCTTC	CASSPGRWSYNEQFF
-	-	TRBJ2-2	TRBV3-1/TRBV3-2	TGTGCCAGCAGCCTTTTCTCCGGGGGCTTTAACACCGGGGAGCTGTTTTTT	CASSLFSGGFNTGELFF
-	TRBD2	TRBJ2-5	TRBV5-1	TGCGCCAGCAGCCGAAAGTCTTCCGGGACTAGTATGGAGACCCAGTACTTC	CASSRKSSGTSMETQYF
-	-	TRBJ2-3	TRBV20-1	TGCAGTGCTAGTCTTCGGGGGGCATACACAGATACGCAGTATTTT	CSASLRGAYTDTQYF
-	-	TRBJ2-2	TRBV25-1	TGTGCCAGCAGTGAACCAGGGGACACCGGGGAGCTGTTTTTT	CASSEPGDTGELFF
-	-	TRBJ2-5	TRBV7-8	TGTGCCAGCAGCATCGGGGTATCCGGGGAGACCCAGTACTTC	CASSIGVSGETQYF
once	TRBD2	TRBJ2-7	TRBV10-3	TGTGCCTCCCAGTGGGGGGGGGACTCCTACGAGCAGTACTTC	CASQWGGDSYEQYF
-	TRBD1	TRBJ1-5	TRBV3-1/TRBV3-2	TGTGCCAGCAGCGACAGGGTACTGGGTCAGCCCCAGCATTTT	CASSDRVLGQPQHF
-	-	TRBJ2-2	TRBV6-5	TGTGCCAGCACACGGACGAACACCGGGGAGCTGTTTTTT	CASTRTNTGELFF
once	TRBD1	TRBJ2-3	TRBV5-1	TGCGCCAGCAGGTCGACAGGGGACACCACAGATACGCAGTATTTT	CASRSTGDTTDTQYF
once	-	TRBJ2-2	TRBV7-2	TGTGCCAGCAGCTTAGCGCTAGGGGGGGAGCTGTTTTTT	CASSLALGGELFF
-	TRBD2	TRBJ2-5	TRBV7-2	TGTGCCAGCACCGATATTAGCGGGCCCCAAGAGACCCAGTACTTC	CASTDISGPQETQYF
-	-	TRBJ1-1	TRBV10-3	TGTGCCATCAGTGAGTGGGGACCGAACACTGAAGCTTTCTTT	CAISEWGPNTEAFF
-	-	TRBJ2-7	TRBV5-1	TGCGCCAGCAGCTCGGGCATCGAAGAGCAGTACTTC	CASSSGIEEQYF
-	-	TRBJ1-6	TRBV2	TGTGCCAGCATTAAGATACAGGGCAATTCACCCCTCCACTTT	CASIKIQGNSPLHF
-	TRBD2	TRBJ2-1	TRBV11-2	TGTGCCAGCAGCCCCCCCGCGGGGGGGCTCAATGAGCAGTTCTTC	CASSPPAGGLNEQFF
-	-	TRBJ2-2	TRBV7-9	TGTGCCAGCAGCTTAACGGGGGACCGAGATACCGGGGAGCTGTTTTTT	CASSLTGDRDTGELFF
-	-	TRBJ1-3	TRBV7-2	TGTGCCAGCAGCTTACAGTTTCCCGGAAACACCATATATTTT	CASSLQFPGNTIYF
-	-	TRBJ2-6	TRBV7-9	TGTGCCAGCAGTGACTCTGGGGCCAACGTCCTGACTTTC	CASSDSGANVLTF
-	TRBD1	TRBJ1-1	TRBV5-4	TGTGCCAGCAGCACTAAACAGGGGGTCGCTGAAGCTTTCTTT	CASSTKQGVAEAFF
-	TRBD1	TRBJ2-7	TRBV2	TGTGCCAGCAGTGGCGACAGGGGACGGGAGCAGTACTTC	CASSGDRGREQYF
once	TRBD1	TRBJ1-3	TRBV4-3	TGCGCCAGCAGCCAACCAAGGACAGGGTGGGGAAACACCATATATTTT	CASSQPRTGWGNTIYF
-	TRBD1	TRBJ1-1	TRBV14	TGTGCCAGCAGCCCTGACAGGGGCTTGAACACTGAAGCTTTCTTT	CASSPDRGLNTEAFF
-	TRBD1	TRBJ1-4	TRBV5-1	TGCGCCAGCAGCTTGGCGACAGGGAATTATGAAAAACTGTTTTTT	CASSLATGNYEKLFF
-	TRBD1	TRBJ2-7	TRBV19	TGTGCCAGTAGTCTGTGGGGGCCGACAGGGGTCAAGTACGAGCAGTACTTC	CASSLWGPTGVKYEQYF